This TCR beta chain was captured in a study of response to subunit inactivated influenza vaccine. Findings of the study overall: Each seasonal flu vaccination may recruit only limited new T cells, authors suggested.

TCRdb ran MiXCR on the RT-PCR reads and lists one entry per CDR3 protein. This table holds hundreds of thousands of distinct CDR3 sequences, about 15% found once. This clonotype was seen only a few times. Its specificity is not known. Germline assignment: CDR1 LGHDT and CDR2 YNNKEL (reference sequence). Trimming cost V 0 bases and J 4 bases; bases outside gene matches: 5. This CDR3 is built from 15 residues. Sample: PBMCs from blood, taken approximately 15 days before vaccination. This rearrangement joins TRBV3-1 to TRBJ2-7; 8 bases are a match to TRBD2. This receptor was taken from a man aged 50-59 years who received an inactivated influenza vaccine. In nucleotides, the CDR3 is TGTGCCAGCAGCCAAGATCGGGAGGGGCGGTACGAGCAGTACTTC. Protein sequence: CASSQDREGRYEQYF.